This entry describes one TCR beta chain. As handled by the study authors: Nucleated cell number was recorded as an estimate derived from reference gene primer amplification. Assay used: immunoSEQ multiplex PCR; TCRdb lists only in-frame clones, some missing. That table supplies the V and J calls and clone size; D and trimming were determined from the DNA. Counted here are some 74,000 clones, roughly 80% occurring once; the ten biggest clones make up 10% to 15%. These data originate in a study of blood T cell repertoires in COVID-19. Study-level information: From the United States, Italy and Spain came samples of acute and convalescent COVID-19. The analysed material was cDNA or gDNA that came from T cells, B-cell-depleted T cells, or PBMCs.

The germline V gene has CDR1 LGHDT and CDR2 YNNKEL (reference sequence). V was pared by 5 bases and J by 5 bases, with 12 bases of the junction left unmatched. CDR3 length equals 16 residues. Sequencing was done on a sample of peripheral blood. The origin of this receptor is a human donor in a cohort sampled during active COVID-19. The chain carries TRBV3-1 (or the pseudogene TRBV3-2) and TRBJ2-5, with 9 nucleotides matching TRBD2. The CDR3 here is CASSTPTSGTVETQYF. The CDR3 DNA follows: TGTGCCAGCAGCACACCGACTAGCGGAACGGTGGAGACCCAGTACTTC.